This T cell receptor beta chain derives from a study of cytomegalovirus exposure and HLA in healthy donors. Points from the study as a whole: The authors later linked a missense DCLRE1C variant to TCR beta V- and J-gene trimming.

As to this clone: No antigen is known for it.

Primers for the PCR totalled 60 Vbeta and 13 Jbeta. The assay was immunoSEQ multiplex PCR, and TCRdb's table has in-frame clones only and misses some. The sample contains tens of thousands of clones, around three fifths of which appear only once. The junction had 7 bases not matched to a gene; V was cut back by 9 bases and J by 5 bases. The CDR3 has 13 residues. Germline CDR1 MNHEY, CDR2 SMNVEV (reference sequence). Sequenced input: PBMCs. This TCR was sampled from a woman aged 40 to 50 in good health and CMV-seropositive. V is TRBV27 and J is TRBJ2-1; the match to TRBD1 covers 7 bases. The CDR3 bases are TGTGCCAGTAGAGGACAGGAAGACAATGAGCAGTTCTTC. Protein product: CASRGQEDNEQFF.